A selection of T cell receptor beta chains follows, all from one sample in a study of CD8+ T cells in alopecia areata. Sequenced by immunoSEQ multiplex PCR; TCRdb stores in-frame clones only, minus some. The table records about 110,000 clones, approximately 59% of them present only once. Material for sequencing was CD8+ T cells sorted from blood. Receptors were obtained from a human donor in good health. The conserved cysteine and the conserved F or W are not part of the CDR3 here. Fields, in order: J gene, V gene, CDR3 protein.

J gene: TRBJ1-2; V gene: TRBV29-1; CDR3 protein: SVRWLSPNYGYT
J gene: TRBJ2-2; V gene: TRBV2; CDR3 protein: ASSVGQEYGELF
J gene: TRBJ2-1; V gene: TRBV4-1; CDR3 protein: ASRFTGGTEQF
J gene: TRBJ1-6; V gene: TRBV7-9; CDR3 protein: ASSPPEGYNSPLH
J gene: TRBJ2-3; V gene: TRBV7-7; CDR3 protein: ASSARGGLPSGVTDTQY
J gene: TRBJ2-1; V gene: TRBV9; CDR3 protein: ASSVAVAGGHNEQF
J gene: TRBJ2-7; V gene: TRBV7-6; CDR3 protein: ASSLGHPGEQY
J gene: TRBJ1-1; V gene: TRBV19; CDR3 protein: ASSIGGNEAF
J gene: TRBJ1-5; V gene: TRBV5-1; CDR3 protein: ASSPWTGNQPQH
J gene: TRBJ2-1; V gene: TRBV6-5; CDR3 protein: ASRKTELNEQF
J gene: TRBJ2-7; V gene: TRBV5-4; CDR3 protein: ASSRLRGESYEQY
J gene: TRBJ1-1; V gene: TRBV19; CDR3 protein: ASSTALYTEAF
J gene: TRBJ2-1; V gene: TRBV11-2; CDR3 protein: ASSLEGVGTEQF
J gene: TRBJ1-2; V gene: TRBV29-1; CDR3 protein: SVVRSSGRHYGYT
J gene: TRBJ2-7; V gene: TRBV5-6; CDR3 protein: ASSYTGGNHYEQY
J gene: TRBJ2-5; V gene: TRBV7-9; CDR3 protein: ASRSLSGPRYQETQY
J gene: TRBJ1-2; V gene: TRBV2; CDR3 protein: ASSLGTRYGYT
J gene: TRBJ2-1; V gene: TRBV5-6; CDR3 protein: ASSFHGAYNEQF
J gene: TRBJ2-1; V gene: TRBV4-1; CDR3 protein: ASSQDPSPSKF
J gene: TRBJ2-1; V gene: TRBV4-1; CDR3 protein: ASSRQIHYNEQF
J gene: TRBJ2-1; V gene: TRBV9; CDR3 protein: ASSVAGGPDEQF
J gene: TRBJ1-1; V gene: TRBV2; CDR3 protein: ASRPQGKAEAF
J gene: TRBJ2-1; V gene: TRBV7-9; CDR3 protein: ASSLERGGDDDEQF
J gene: TRBJ2-5; V gene: TRBV29-1; CDR3 protein: SVEVPTPGLAEETQY
J gene: TRBJ1-1; V gene: TRBV27; CDR3 protein: ASSHTGGPLEAF
J gene: TRBJ2-1; V gene: TRBV4-1; CDR3 protein: ASSPRTGSGEQF
J gene: TRBJ2-6; V gene: TRBV5-1; CDR3 protein: ASSFRTGWPGANVLT
J gene: TRBJ2-3; V gene: TRBV11-2; CDR3 protein: ASSDLTDTQY
J gene: TRBJ1-4; V gene: TRBV4-1; CDR3 protein: ASSQGALEGKLF
J gene: TRBJ2-3; V gene: TRBV29-1; CDR3 protein: SVEDAVTDTQY
J gene: TRBJ1-2; V gene: TRBV9; CDR3 protein: ASSLGGPNYGYT
J gene: TRBJ2-1; V gene: TRBV13; CDR3 protein: ASRPRTSLGNEQF
J gene: TRBJ2-2; V gene: TRBV6-7; CDR3 protein: ASSDLGSGHTGELF
J gene: TRBJ1-6; V gene: TRBV13; CDR3 protein: ASSPYPRGNSPLH
J gene: TRBJ2-1; V gene: TRBV27; CDR3 protein: ASSHGMNNEQF
J gene: TRBJ1-1; V gene: TRBV5-1; CDR3 protein: ASSLSGSSTEAF
J gene: TRBJ1-3; V gene: TRBV30; CDR3 protein: AWSVFGESAGNTIY
J gene: TRBJ1-1; V gene: TRBV27; CDR3 protein: ASSLGGGTEAF
J gene: TRBJ2-6; V gene: TRBV15; CDR3 protein: ATDPGPRQVSGANVLT
J gene: TRBJ1-2; V gene: TRBV29-1; CDR3 protein: SVVHAGRGYGYT
J gene: TRBJ2-3; V gene: TRBV7-6; CDR3 protein: ASSLDGTRGDTQY
J gene: TRBJ1-1; V gene: TRBV19; CDR3 protein: ASSLRNTEAF